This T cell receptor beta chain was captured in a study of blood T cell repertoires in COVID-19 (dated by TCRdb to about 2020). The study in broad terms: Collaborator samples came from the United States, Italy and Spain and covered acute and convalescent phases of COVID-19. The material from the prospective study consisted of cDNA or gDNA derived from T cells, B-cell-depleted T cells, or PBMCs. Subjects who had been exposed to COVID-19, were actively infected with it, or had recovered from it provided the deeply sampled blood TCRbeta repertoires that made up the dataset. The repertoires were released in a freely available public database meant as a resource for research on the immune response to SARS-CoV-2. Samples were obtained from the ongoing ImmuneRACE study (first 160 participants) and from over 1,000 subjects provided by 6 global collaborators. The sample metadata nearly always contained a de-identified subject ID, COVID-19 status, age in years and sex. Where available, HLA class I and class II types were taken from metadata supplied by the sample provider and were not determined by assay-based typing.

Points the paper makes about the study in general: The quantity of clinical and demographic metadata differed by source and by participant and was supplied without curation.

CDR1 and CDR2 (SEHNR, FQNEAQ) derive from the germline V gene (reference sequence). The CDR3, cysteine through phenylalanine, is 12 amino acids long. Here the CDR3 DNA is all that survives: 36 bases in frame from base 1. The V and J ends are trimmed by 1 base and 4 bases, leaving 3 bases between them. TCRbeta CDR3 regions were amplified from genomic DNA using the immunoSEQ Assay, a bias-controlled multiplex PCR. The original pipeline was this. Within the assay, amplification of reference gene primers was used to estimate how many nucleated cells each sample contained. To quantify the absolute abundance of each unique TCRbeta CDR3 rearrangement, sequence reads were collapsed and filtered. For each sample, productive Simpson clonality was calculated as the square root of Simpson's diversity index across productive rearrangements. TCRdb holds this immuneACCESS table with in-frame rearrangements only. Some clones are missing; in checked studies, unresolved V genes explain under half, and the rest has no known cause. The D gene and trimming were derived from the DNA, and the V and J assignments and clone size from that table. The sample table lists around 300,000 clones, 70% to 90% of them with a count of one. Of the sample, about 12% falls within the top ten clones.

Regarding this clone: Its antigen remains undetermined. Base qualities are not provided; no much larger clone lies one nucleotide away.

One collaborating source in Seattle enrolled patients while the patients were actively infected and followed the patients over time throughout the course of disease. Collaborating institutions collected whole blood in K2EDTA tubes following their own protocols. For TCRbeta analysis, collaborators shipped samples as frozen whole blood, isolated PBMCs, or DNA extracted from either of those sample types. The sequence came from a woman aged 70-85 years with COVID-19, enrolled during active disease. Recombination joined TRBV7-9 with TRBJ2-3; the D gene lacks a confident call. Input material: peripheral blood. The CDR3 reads CASSLGADTQYF. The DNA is TGTGCCAGCAGCTTAGGAGCAGATACGCAGTATTTT.